A single T cell receptor beta chain is shown here with its context. Its antigen remains unidentified. A much more abundant neighbour one base away suggests this may be a read error. This entry is derived from a study of T cells in Graves' hyperthyroidism and ophthalmopathy. Study findings and constraints: The model forecast ophthalmopathy, anticipating it by a median around 6.5 months before onset.

Trimming pared 5 bases from V and 6 bases from J, leaving 17 bases between. The CDR3 is made up of 13 amino acids. Germline lookup yields CDR1 DFQATT and CDR2 SNEGSKA (reference sequence). Researchers took RNA transcripts and amplified the TCR beta CDR3 regions from them. The study used the HTBI primer set for a first-round RT-PCR of the TCR CDR3. MiXCR, applied by TCRdb to the multiplex PCR reads, yields one record per CDR3 protein. The table records around 500,000 distinct CDR3 sequences, 15% to 20% of them present only once. This chain joins TRBV20-1 and TRBJ2-7, with a weak D call TRBD2 (7 bases). The source of this sequence is a woman under 40 with Graves' ophthalmopathy. The sample was blood. The CDR3, as DNA: TGCAGTGCTCGTGGGGGGGCAGGGGTCGAGCAGTACTTC. Translation: CSARGGAGVEQYF.